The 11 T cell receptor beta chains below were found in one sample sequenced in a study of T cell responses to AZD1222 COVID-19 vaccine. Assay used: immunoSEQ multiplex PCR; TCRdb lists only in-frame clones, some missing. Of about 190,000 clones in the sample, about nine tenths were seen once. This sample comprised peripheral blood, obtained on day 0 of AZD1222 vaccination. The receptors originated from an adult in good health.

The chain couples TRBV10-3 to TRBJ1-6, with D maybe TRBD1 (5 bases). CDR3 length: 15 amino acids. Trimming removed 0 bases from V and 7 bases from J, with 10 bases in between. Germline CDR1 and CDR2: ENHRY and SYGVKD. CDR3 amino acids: CAISESDTKNSPLHF. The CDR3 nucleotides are TGTGCCATCAGTGAGTCGGACACCAAGAATTCACCCCTCCACTTT.

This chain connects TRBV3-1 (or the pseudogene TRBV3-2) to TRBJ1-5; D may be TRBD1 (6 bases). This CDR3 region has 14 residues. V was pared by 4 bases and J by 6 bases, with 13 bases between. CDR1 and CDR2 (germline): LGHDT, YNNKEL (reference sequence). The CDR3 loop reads CASSPAGAGQPQHF. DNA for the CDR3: TGTGCCAGCAGCCCTGCGGGGGCAGGTCAGCCCCAGCATTTT.

CDR3 in amino acids: CASSLGQGVSPLHF. CDR3 DNA: TGTGCCAGCAGTTTAGGACAGGGGGTCTCACCCCTCCACTTT. The chain links TRBV27 to TRBJ1-6; 10 bases line up with TRBD1. Germline lookup yields CDR1 MNHEY and CDR2 SMNVEV (reference sequence). V gave up 2 bases and J gave up 10 bases; unmatched junction bases: 2. The CDR3 sequence is 14 residues long.

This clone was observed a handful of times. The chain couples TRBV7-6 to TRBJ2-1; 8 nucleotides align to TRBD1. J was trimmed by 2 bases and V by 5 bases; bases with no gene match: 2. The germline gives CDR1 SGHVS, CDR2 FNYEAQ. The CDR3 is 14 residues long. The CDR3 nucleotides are TGTGCCAGCAGCAGACAGGGGCCCTACAATGAGCAGTTCTTC. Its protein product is CASSRQGPYNEQFF.

The CDR3 region is CASSEDRHGYTF. CDR3 DNA: TGCGCCAGCAGCGAGGACAGGCATGGCTACACCTTC. The chain employs TRBV5-1 and TRBJ1-2, with 7 bases fitting TRBD1. Germline V gene sequence: CDR1 SGHRS, CDR2 YFSETQ. V shed 4 bases, J shed 6 bases, and the junction held 3 bases outside the gene matches. The length of the CDR3 is 12 residues. Drawing the rest from reference TRBV5-1 and TRBJ1-2, the complete variable domain is KAGVTQTPRYLIKTRGQQVTLSCSPISGHRSVSWYQQTPGQGLQFLFEYFSETQRNKGNFPGRFSGRQFSNSRSEMNVSTLELGDSALYLCASSEDRHGYTFGSGTRLTVV.

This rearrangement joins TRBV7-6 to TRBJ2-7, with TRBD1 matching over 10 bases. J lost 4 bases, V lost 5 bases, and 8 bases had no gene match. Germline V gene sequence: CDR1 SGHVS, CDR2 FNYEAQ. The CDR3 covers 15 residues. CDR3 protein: CASSALTGGDYEQYF. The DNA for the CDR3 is TGTGCCAGCAGCGCCTTGACAGGGGGCGATTACGAGCAGTACTTC.

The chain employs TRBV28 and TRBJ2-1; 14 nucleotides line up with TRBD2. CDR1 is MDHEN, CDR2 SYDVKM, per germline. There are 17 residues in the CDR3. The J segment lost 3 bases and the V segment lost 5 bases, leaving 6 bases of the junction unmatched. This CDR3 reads CASSPGTSGSLYNEQFF. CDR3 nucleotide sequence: TGTGCCAGCAGTCCTGGGACTAGCGGGAGTCTCTACAATGAGCAGTTCTTC.

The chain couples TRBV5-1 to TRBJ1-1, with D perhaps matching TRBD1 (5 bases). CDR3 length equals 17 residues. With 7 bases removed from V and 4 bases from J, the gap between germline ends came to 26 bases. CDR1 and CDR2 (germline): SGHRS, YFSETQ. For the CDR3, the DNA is TGCGCCAGCCGAAAAACTGGGGACCCTTCAACGGGCACTGAAGCTTTCTTT. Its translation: CASRKTGDPSTGTEAFF.

The CDR3 is CASSFEQVGAFF. DNA for the CDR3: TGTGCCAGCAGCTTCGAACAGGTTGGAGCTTTCTTT. This chain joins TRBV7-2 and TRBJ1-1; D may be TRBD1 (5 bases). The CDR3 covers 12 residues. V was pared by 3 bases and J by 10 bases, with 12 bases between. CDR1 is SGHTA and CDR2 is FQGNSA in the germline V gene. Together with reference TRBV7-2 and TRBJ1-1, the CDR3 gives the full variable domain: GAGVSQSPSNKVTEKGKDVELRCDPISGHTALYWYRQSLGQGLEFLIYFQGNSAPDKSGLPSDRFSAERTGGSVSTLTIQRTQQEDSAVYLCASSFEQVGAFFGQGTRLTVV.

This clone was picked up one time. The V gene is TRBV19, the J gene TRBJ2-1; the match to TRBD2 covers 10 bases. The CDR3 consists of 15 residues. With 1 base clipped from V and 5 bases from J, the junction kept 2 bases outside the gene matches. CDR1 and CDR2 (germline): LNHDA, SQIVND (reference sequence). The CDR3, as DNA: TGTGCCAGTAGTATAGTTGGACTAGCGGACAATGAGCAGTTCTTC. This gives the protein CASSIVGLADNEQFF.

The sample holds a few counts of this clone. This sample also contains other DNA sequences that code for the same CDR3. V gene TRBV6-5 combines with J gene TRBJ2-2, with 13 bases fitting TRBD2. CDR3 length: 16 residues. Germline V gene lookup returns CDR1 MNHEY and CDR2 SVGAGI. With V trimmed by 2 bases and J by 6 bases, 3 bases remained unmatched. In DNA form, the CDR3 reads TGTGCCAGCAGTTACCTGACTAGCGGGAGGCCCGGGGAGCTGTTTTTT. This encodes CASSYLTSGRPGELFF.